Given below is one T cell receptor (beta chain) in context. Its antigen is as yet unknown. Nominal health characterized the donors when sampled, though unrecorded immune exposures were likely. These data belong to a study of cytomegalovirus exposure and HLA in healthy donors. Across the whole study: Roughly 80 million unique TCRs from HLA-typed donors made up an early data release. Of the donors genotyped, some 400 in all, 81% fell in the Caucasian-associated ancestry cluster. Points from the study as a whole: Cytomegalovirus association was assigned to about 150 TCR beta chains.

J lost 6 bases, V lost 1 base, and 7 bases had no gene match. Germline V CDR1 and CDR2: SGHTA, FQGNSA. The CDR3 has 15 amino acids. PCR involved 60 Vbeta and 13 Jbeta primers. Data came from immunoSEQ multiplex PCR; TCRdb stores just in-frame clones and leaves some out. The sample shows fewer than 200,000 clones, roughly 80% of them seen only once. The genes are TRBV7-2 and TRBJ2-7; TRBD1 agrees at 9 bases. The receptor's source is a woman aged 18-30 years in good health and CMV-seronegative. The sequencing input was PBMCs. The CDR3 nucleotides read TGTGCCAGCAGCTTAGTTGCACAGGGGGCTAGCGAGCAGTACTTC. It encodes CASSLVAQGASEQYF.